The 29 T cell receptor beta chains presented below share a single source sample, sequenced in a study of T cell responses to AZD1222 COVID-19 vaccine. The method was immunoSEQ multiplex PCR; TCRdb's version includes in-frame clones alone and lacks a portion of them. The repertoire holds under 300,000 clones, with approximately 93% as singletons. Sequencing was performed on peripheral blood, taken on day 0 of AZD1222 vaccination. The receptors here all came from an adult in good health.

The V and J genes are TRBV9 and TRBJ1-6; tentatively, D is TRBD1 (6 bases). The CDR3 is 13 residues long. Trimming shortened V by 4 bases and J by 8 bases, and 10 bases separated the two germline ends. The germline V gene encodes CDR1 SGDLS and CDR2 YYNGEE. CDR3 sequence: CASSFYRDSPLHF. The CDR3 region has the DNA TGTGCCAGCAGCTTTTACAGGGATTCACCCCTCCACTTT.

The genes are TRBV27 and TRBJ2-5; D may be TRBD2 (6 bases). Germline CDR1 reads MNHEY; CDR2 reads SMNVEV (reference sequence). With 3 bases removed from V and 1 base from J, the gap between germline ends came to 12 bases. The CDR3 is 15 amino acids. The CDR3 spells CASSLGAGLQETQYF. The DNA of the CDR3 is TGTGCCAGCAGTTTGGGAGCGGGCCTCCAAGAGACCCAGTACTTC.

The chain couples TRBV5-1 to TRBJ1-2; the D gene is possibly TRBD1 (6 bases). The CDR3 totals 14 residues. Germline V gene sequence: CDR1 SGHRS, CDR2 YFSETQ. The ends were cut back, 3 bases at V and 2 bases at J, with 11 bases in the middle. CDR3 region: CASSWDKGNYGYTF. For the CDR3, the DNA is TGCGCCAGCAGCTGGGACAAAGGAAACTATGGCTACACCTTC.

In its sample, this clone was seen once. The V and J genes are TRBV28 and TRBJ2-1; the D is unclear. The CDR3 consists of 14 residues. In germline, CDR1 is MDHEN, CDR2 SYDVKM. V lost 6 bases and J lost 4, with 13 bases in between. CDR3 sequence (DNA): TGTGCCAGCAGCCCGGAGATTGAGTACAATGAGCAGTTCTTC. It is translated as CASSPEIEYNEQFF. The full variable domain, its missing parts supplied by reference TRBV28 and TRBJ2-1, is DVKVTQSSRYLVKRTGEKVFLECVQDMDHENMFWYRQDPGLGLRLIYFSYDVKMKEKGDIPEGYSVSREKKERFSLILESASTNQTSMYLCASSPEIEYNEQFFGPGTRLTVL.

This clone appeared once. This chain joins TRBV5-1 and TRBJ2-5; D might be TRBD1 (6 bases). Germline lookup yields CDR1 SGHRS and CDR2 YFSETQ. The CDR3 spans 14 residues. V shed 3 bases and J shed 4 bases, with 13 bases lying between them. CDR3 residues: CASSSGQYGETQYF. Written as DNA, the CDR3 is TGCGCCAGCAGCTCCGGACAGTACGGAGAGACCCAGTACTTC.

This sequence joins TRBV9 and TRBJ2-7, with 12 positions matching TRBD2. Germline values: CDR1 SGDLS, CDR2 YYNGEE. The CDR3 loop spans 16 amino acids. With 3 bases clipped from V and 3 bases from J, the junction kept 7 bases outside the gene matches. CDR3 residues: CASSGRRTSGVYEQYF. The CDR3 DNA sequence: TGTGCCAGCAGCGGAAGACGGACTAGCGGGGTCTACGAGCAGTACTTC.

This chain joins TRBV2 and TRBJ2-5; the match to TRBD1 covers 7 bases. The CDR3 is 14 residues long. Unmatched junction bases numbered 3, after V lost 5 bases and J lost 0 bases. Per germline, CDR1 SNHLY and CDR2 FYNNEI. CDR3 sequence reads: CASSYGTDQETQYF. Written as DNA, the CDR3 is TGTGCCAGCAGTTACGGGACAGACCAAGAGACCCAGTACTTC.

The J gene is TRBJ1-1, the V gene TRBV2; perhaps TRBD1 as D (5 bases). The length of the CDR3 is 13 residues. The ends were cut back, 10 bases at V and 0 bases at J, with 12 bases in the middle. Looked up from germline, CDR1 is SNHLY and CDR2 is FYNNEI. The CDR3 loop is CATSQGMNTEAFF. The CDR3 DNA reads as TGTGCCACTAGCCAGGGAATGAACACTGAAGCTTTCTTT.

The chain combines TRBV20-1 with TRBJ1-6, with unresolved D. Germline values: CDR1 DFQATT, CDR2 SNEGSKA (reference sequence). CDR3 size: 14 residues. With 3 bases removed from V and 10 bases from J, the gap between germline ends came to 16 bases. DNA for the CDR3: TGCAGTGCTAGTCTGGGTCAGATCCGCTCACCCCTCCACTTT. Translating it yields CSASLGQIRSPLHF.

The chain links TRBV9 to TRBJ1-4, with a tentative D call TRBD1 (5 bases). CDR1 SGDLS and CDR2 YYNGEE come from the germline V gene. V dropped 4 bases and J dropped 7 bases, with 17 bases sitting between them. The CDR3 runs to 15 residues. The CDR3 region has the DNA TGTGCCAGCAGCTCCCGGGGCCAGGCAGGTGAAAAACTGTTTTTT. It translates to CASSSRGQAGEKLFF.

The genes are TRBV4-2 and TRBJ2-7; 7 bases are a match to TRBD2. The CDR3 totals 14 residues. Trimming cost V 4 bases and J 8 bases; bases outside gene matches: 11. Germline V CDR1 and CDR2: LGHNA, YNFKEQ. The CDR3 is CASSPSGDSSKQYF. The CDR3 coding sequence is TGTGCCAGCAGCCCAAGCGGGGACTCTTCCAAGCAGTACTTC.

The chain carries TRBV18 and TRBJ1-5; 8 positions agree with TRBD1. This CDR3 region has 15 residues. With V trimmed by 2 bases and J by 6 bases, 6 bases remained unmatched. CDR1 and CDR2 from the germline V gene are KGHSH and LQKENI. In nucleotides, the CDR3 is TGTGCCAGCTCACCAGGGACAGGCGCCGCTCAGCCCCAGCATTTT. Amino acids: CASSPGTGAAQPQHF.

The chain employs TRBV7-3 and TRBJ2-5; 7 bases map to TRBD1. This CDR3 comprises 12 residues. Trimming took 4 bases from V and 7 from J; bases not matched to a gene: 3. Germline V gene lookup returns CDR1 SGHTA and CDR2 FQGTGA. The CDR3 protein is CASSSAGGTQYF. The CDR3 region has the DNA TGTGCCAGCAGCTCCGCAGGGGGGACCCAGTACTTC.

V usage is TRBV2 and J usage is TRBJ1-2, with D possibly being TRBD1 (6 bases). The length of the CDR3 is 13 residues. CDR1 is SNHLY, CDR2 FYNNEI, per germline. V gave up 7 bases and J gave up 4 bases, with 13 bases separating them. The CDR3, as DNA: TGTGCCAGCATGGCAGGGGACTTCTATGGCTACACCTTC. Protein sequence: CASMAGDFYGYTF. The full variable domain, in which reference TRBV2 and TRBJ1-2 provide the parts outside the CDR3, is EPEVTQTPSHQVTQMGQEVILRCVPISNHLYFYWYRQILGQKVEFLVSFYNNEISEKSEIFDDQFSVERPDGSNFTLKIRSTKLEDSAMYFCASMAGDFYGYTFGSGTRLTVV.

This chain connects TRBV25-1 to TRBJ1-1, with D unclear. The CDR3 sequence is 13 residues long. Deletions cut 3 bases from V and 4 bases from J, with 9 bases between. Germline CDR1 reads MGHDK; CDR2 reads SYGVNS. The CDR3 bases are TGTGCCAGCAGTGACTGGATGGGCACTGAAGCTTTCTTT. It specifies CASSDWMGTEAFF.

The chain links TRBV18 to TRBJ1-3, with unresolved D. The length of the CDR3 is 13 residues. The V end lost 3 bases, the J end lost 3 bases, and 6 bases lay between the germline ends. CDR1 is KGHSH and CDR2 is LQKENI in the germline V gene. In nucleotides, the CDR3 is TGTGCCAGCTCACCGTCCCGTGGAAACACCATATATTTT. As protein: CASSPSRGNTIYF.

The V and J genes are TRBV7-8 and TRBJ2-1; TRBD2 agrees at 11 bases. The CDR3 length is 14 residues. CDR1 is SGHVS, CDR2 FQNEAQ, per germline. V gave up 5 bases and J gave up 7 bases; unmatched junction bases: 4. The CDR3 sequence: CASSVSGRVNEQFF. CDR3 nucleotide sequence: TGTGCCAGCAGCGTTAGCGGGAGGGTTAATGAGCAGTTCTTC.

The chain combines TRBV29-1 with TRBJ1-2; D is undetermined. Germline CDR1 SQVTM, CDR2 ANQGSEA. The CDR3 has 11 residues. The V end lost 3 bases, the J end lost 5 bases, and 7 bases lay between the germline ends. CDR3 amino acids: CSVDAYYGYTF. The DNA of the CDR3 is TGCAGCGTTGATGCGTATTATGGCTACACCTTC.

The genes are TRBV6-5 and TRBJ2-7; TRBD1 is a possible D gene (5 bases). Deletions cut 6 bases from V and 11 bases from J, with 17 bases between. Germline lookup yields CDR1 MNHEY and CDR2 SVGAGI. The CDR3 runs 12 residues. For the CDR3, the DNA is TGTGCCAGCAGGGACAAGCTACGGGTGGAGTACTTC. Protein sequence: CASRDKLRVEYF.

The gene calls are TRBV5-4 and TRBJ2-7; D could derive from TRBD1 or TRBD2 (6 bases each). V lost 1 base and J lost 2, with 10 bases in between. The CDR3 totals 14 residues. The germline V gene has CDR1 SGHNT and CDR2 YYREEE (reference sequence). CDR3 sequence reads: CASSLIGGPYEQYF. The CDR3 DNA sequence: TGTGCCAGCAGCTTGATTGGGGGGCCCTACGAGCAGTACTTC.

This clone showed up just once. This sequence joins TRBV2 and TRBJ1-4, with D unclear. Germline assignment: CDR1 SNHLY and CDR2 FYNNEI. The CDR3 covers 11 residues. V was cut by 7 bases and J by 6 bases, with 6 bases left in between. This CDR3 reads CASTVHEKLFF. CDR3 in DNA: TGTGCCAGCACCGTTCATGAAAAACTGTTTTTT.

V and J are TRBV10-2 and TRBJ1-5; 7 bases line up with TRBD1. The ends lost 3 bases at V and 8 bases at J; junction bases unmatched: 10. Per germline, CDR1 WSHSY and CDR2 SAAADI. This CDR3 contains 15 residues. CDR3 coding DNA: TGCGCCAGCAGTGAAATCAGAGGGGGCGGGGAGCCCCAGCATTTT. Its protein is CASSEIRGGGEPQHF.

The chain combines TRBV19 with TRBJ2-2, with D possibly being TRBD2 (6 bases). CDR3 size: 14 residues. V lost 1 base and J lost 3, with 6 bases in between. CDR1 and CDR2 from the germline V gene are LNHDA and SQIVND (reference sequence). The CDR3 sequence is CASSIAGDTGELFF. For the CDR3, the DNA is TGTGCCAGTAGTATAGCGGGGGACACCGGGGAGCTGTTTTTT.

The genes are TRBV2 and TRBJ2-7; perhaps TRBD1 as D (6 bases). Between the trimmed V and J ends, which lost 7 bases and 2 bases, there was a span of 9 bases. The CDR3 runs to 12 residues. Germline values: CDR1 SNHLY, CDR2 FYNNEI. CDR3 bases: TGTGCCAGCAACAGGGAACCCTACGAGCAGTACTTC. Translating gives CASNREPYEQYF.

This rearrangement joins TRBV7-9 to TRBJ2-1; 9 nucleotides align to TRBD2. CDR3 length: 15 residues. J gave up 4 bases and V 1 base, and 2 bases lay outside the gene matches. Germline CDR1 is SEHNR and CDR2 is FQNEAQ (reference sequence). CDR3: CASSLVAGAYNEQFF. The CDR3 nucleotides are TGTGCCAGCAGCTTAGTAGCGGGGGCTTACAATGAGCAGTTCTTC.

This clone has only one observation. The V call is TRBV5-1, the J call TRBJ1-2; 9 bases agree with TRBD1. In germline, CDR1 is SGHRS, CDR2 YFSETQ. V lost 0 bases to trimming and J lost 4 bases; unmatched junction nucleotides: 4. The CDR3 extends over 15 amino acids. CDR3 protein: CASSLATDRGYGYTF. The CDR3 DNA reads as TGCGCCAGCAGCTTGGCTACGGACAGGGGCTATGGCTACACCTTC. The entire variable domain, with the rest obtained from reference TRBV5-1 and TRBJ1-2, is as follows: KAGVTQTPRYLIKTRGQQVTLSCSPISGHRSVSWYQQTPGQGLQFLFEYFSETQRNKGNFPGRFSGRQFSNSRSEMNVSTLELGDSALYLCASSLATDRGYGYTFGSGTRLTVV.

The CDR3 here is CASSKAPPSLAGETDTQYF. DNA of the CDR3: TGTGCCAGCAGTAAAGCCCCCCCCTCTCTAGCGGGAGAAACAGATACGCAGTATTTT. This chain links TRBV5-6 with TRBJ2-3; 10 bases fit TRBD2. Germline V gene sequence: CDR1 SGHDT, CDR2 YYEEEE. This CDR3 comprises 19 residues. Trimming took 5 bases from V and 3 from J; bases not matched to a gene: 18.

The V call is TRBV6-5, the J call TRBJ2-5; 10 bases agree with TRBD1. The length of the CDR3 is 14 residues. V was clipped by 7 bases and J by 5 bases; unmatched bases: 7. CDR1 MNHEY and CDR2 SVGAGI come from the germline V gene. The CDR3 here is CASNRDRGRETQYF. For the CDR3, the DNA is TGTGCCAGCAACCGGGACAGGGGTAGGGAGACCCAGTACTTC.

This clone was seen a handful of times. The rearrangement uses TRBV27 and TRBJ2-7; D tentatively fits TRBD1 or TRBD2 (5 bases each). Trimming took off 2 bases at V and 6 bases at J, with 11 bases between the two ends. Germline lookup yields CDR1 MNHEY and CDR2 SMNVEV (reference sequence). The length of the CDR3 is 13 residues. CDR3 sequence reads: CASSLRDGREQYF. The CDR3 DNA sequence: TGTGCCAGCAGTTTACGGGACGGGCGCGAGCAGTACTTC.